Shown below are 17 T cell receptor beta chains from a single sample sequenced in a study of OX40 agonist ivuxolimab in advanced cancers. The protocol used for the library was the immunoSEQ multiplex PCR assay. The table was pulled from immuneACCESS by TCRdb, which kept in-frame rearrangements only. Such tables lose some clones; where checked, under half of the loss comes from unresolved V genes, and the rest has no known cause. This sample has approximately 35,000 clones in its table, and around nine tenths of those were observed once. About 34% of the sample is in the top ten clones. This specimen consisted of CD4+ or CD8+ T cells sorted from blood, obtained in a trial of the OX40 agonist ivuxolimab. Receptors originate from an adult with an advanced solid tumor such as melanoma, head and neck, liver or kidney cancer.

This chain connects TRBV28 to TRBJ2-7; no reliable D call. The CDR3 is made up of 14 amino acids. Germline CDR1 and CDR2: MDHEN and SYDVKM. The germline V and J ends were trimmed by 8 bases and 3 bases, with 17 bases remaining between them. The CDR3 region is CASADDLDHYEQYF. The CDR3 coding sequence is TGTGCCAGCGCTGACGATTTAGATCACTACGAGCAGTACTTC.

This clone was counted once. CDR3 DNA: TGCGCCAGCAGAAGCTTCTATGGGCAGTCTAATGAAAAACTGTTTTTT. Translated: CASRSFYGQSNEKLFF. The chain links TRBV5-1 to TRBJ1-4; D unclear. Germline V gene sequence: CDR1 SGHRS, CDR2 YFSETQ. Trimming cost V 5 bases and J 3 bases, with 17 bases left between them. The CDR3 contains 16 residues. The entire variable domain, with the rest obtained from reference TRBV5-1 and TRBJ1-4, is as follows: KAGVTQTPRYLIKTRGQQVTLSCSPISGHRSVSWYQQTPGQGLQFLFEYFSETQRNKGNFPGRFSGRQFSNSRSEMNVSTLELGDSALYLCASRSFYGQSNEKLFFGSGTQLSVL.

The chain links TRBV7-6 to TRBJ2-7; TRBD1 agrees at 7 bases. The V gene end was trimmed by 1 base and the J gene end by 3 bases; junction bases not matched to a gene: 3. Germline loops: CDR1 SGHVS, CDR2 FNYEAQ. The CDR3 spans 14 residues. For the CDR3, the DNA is TGTGCCAGCAGCTTAGAGGGACAGTTCTACGAGCAGTACTTC. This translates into CASSLEGQFYEQYF.

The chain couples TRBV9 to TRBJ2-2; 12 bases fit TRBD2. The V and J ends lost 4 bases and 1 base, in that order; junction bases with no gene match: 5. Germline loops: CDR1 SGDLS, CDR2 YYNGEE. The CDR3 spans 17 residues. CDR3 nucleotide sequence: TGTGCCAGCAGCACACGGACTAGCGGGGTGAACACCGGGGAGCTGTTTTTT. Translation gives CASSTRTSGVNTGELFF. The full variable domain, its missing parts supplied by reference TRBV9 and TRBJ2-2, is DSGVTQTPKHLITATGQRVTLRCSPRSGDLSVYWYQQSLDQGLQFLIQYYNGEERAKGNILERFSAQQFPDLHSELNLSSLELGDSALYFCASSTRTSGVNTGELFFGEGSRLTVL.

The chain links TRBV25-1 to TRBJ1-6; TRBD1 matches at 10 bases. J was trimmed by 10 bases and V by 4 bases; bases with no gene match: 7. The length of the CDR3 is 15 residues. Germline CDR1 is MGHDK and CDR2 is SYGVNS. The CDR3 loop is CASSARQGAESPLHF. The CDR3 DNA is TGTGCCAGCAGTGCCAGACAGGGGGCGGAATCACCCCTCCACTTT.

The CDR3 region is CASSYSTGAYEQYF. In nucleotides, the CDR3 is TGTGCCAGCAGTTACTCGACAGGTGCCTACGAGCAGTACTTC. The chain carries TRBV6-5 and TRBJ2-7; D may be TRBD1 (6 bases). V lost 0 bases and J 2 bases, leaving 8 bases between the germline ends. In germline, CDR1 is MNHEY, CDR2 SVGAGI. The CDR3 length is 14 residues.

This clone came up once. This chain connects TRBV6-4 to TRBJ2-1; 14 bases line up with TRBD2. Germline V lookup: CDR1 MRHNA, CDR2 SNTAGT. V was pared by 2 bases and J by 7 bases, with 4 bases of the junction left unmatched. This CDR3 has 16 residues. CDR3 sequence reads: CASSDPGLAGGNEQFF. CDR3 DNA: TGTGCCAGCAGTGACCCAGGACTAGCGGGGGGTAATGAGCAGTTCTTC.

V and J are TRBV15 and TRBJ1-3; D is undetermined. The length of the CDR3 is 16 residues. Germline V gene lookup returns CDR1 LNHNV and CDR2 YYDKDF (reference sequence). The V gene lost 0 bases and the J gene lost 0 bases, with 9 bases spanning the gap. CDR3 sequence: CATSRDRANSGNTIYF. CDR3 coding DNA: TGTGCCACCAGCAGAGATCGGGCTAACTCTGGAAACACCATATATTTT. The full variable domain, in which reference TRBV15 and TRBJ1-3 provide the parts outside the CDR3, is DAMVIQNPRYQVTQFGKPVTLSCSQTLNHNVMYWYQQKSSQAPKLLFHYYDKDFNNEADTPDNFQSRRPNTSFCFLDIRSPGLGDTAMYLCATSRDRANSGNTIYFGEGSWLTVV.

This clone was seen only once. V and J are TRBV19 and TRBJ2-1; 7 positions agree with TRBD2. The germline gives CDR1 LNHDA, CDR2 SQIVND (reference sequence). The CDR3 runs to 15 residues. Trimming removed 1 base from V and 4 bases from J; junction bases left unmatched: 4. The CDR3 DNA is TGTGCCAGTAGTATAGGTGGGCGGGGGTACAATGAGCAGTTCTTC. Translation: CASSIGGRGYNEQFF.

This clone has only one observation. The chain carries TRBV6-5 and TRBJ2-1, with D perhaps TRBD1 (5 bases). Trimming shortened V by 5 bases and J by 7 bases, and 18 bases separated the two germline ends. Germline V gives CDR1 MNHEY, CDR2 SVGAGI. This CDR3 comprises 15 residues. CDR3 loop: CASSPPPGMRNEQFF. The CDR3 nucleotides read TGTGCCAGCAGTCCCCCCCCAGGGATGAGAAATGAGCAGTTCTTC.

The CDR3 DNA reads TGTGCCAGCAGCTCGGTCGGGGGGGACGGCTACACCTTC. This codes for CASSSVGGDGYTF. The rearrangement links TRBV5-6 to TRBJ1-2; perhaps TRBD1 as D (5 bases). In germline, CDR1 is SGHDT, CDR2 YYEEEE. CDR3 length: 13 amino acids. Trimming left V 3 bases short and J 8 bases short, with 14 bases between.

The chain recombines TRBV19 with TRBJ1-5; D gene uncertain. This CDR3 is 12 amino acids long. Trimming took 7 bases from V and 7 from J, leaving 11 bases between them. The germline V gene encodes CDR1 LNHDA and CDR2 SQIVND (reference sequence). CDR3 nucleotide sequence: TGTGCCAGTACCAGCTCGGGGCAGCCCCAGCATTTT. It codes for CASTSSGQPQHF.

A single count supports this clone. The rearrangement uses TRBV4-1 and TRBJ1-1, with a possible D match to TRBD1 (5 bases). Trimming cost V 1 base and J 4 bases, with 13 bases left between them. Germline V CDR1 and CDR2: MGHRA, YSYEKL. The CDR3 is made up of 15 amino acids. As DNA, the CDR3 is TGCGCCAGCAGCCAAGGACCGGGGGGGTTCACTGAAGCTTTCTTT. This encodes CASSQGPGGFTEAFF.

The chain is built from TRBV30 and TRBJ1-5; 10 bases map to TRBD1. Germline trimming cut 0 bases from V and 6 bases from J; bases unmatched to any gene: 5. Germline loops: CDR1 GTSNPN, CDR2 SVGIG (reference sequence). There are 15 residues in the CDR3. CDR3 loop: CAWSVGTGVSQPQHF. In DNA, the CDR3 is TGTGCCTGGAGTGTCGGGACAGGGGTGAGTCAGCCCCAGCATTTT. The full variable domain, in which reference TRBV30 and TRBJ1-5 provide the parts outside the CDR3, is SQTIHQWPATLVQPVGSPLSLECTVEGTSNPNLYWYRQAAGRGLQLLFYSVGIGQISSEVPQNLSASRPQDRQFILSSKKLLLSDSGFYLCAWSVGTGVSQPQHFGDGTRLSIL.

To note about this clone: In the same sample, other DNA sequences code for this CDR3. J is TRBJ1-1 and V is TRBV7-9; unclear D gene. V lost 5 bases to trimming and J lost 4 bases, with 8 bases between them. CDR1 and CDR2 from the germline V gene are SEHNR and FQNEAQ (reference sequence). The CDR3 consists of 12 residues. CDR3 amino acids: CASSPGGTEAFF. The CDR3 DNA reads TGTGCCAGCAGCCCCGGTGGCACTGAAGCTTTCTTT.

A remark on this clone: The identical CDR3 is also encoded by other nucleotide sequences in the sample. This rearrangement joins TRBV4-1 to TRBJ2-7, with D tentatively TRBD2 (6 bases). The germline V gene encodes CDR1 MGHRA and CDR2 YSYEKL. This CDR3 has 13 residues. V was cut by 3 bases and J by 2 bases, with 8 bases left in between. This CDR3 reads CASSQGLAYEQYF. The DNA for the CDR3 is TGCGCCAGCAGCCAGGGACTCGCCTACGAGCAGTACTTC.

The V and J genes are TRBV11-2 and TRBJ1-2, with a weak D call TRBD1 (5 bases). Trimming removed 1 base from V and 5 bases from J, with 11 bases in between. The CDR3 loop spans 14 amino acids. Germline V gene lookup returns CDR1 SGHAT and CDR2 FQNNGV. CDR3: CASSLAPEGYGYTF. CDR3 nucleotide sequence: TGTGCCAGCAGCTTAGCCCCGGAGGGGTATGGCTACACCTTC.